This TCR beta chain was sequenced for a study of post-analysis software for immune sequencing data. Study-wide points: Roughly 5 TRBV segments, TRBV5-6, TRBV5-1 and TRBV20-1 among them, were found more frequent in patients than controls. For normalized Chao1 diversity, multiple sclerosis patients scored significantly lower than controls did.

Prepared libraries of TCR beta cDNA carried unique molecular identifiers. TCRdb reanalysed the PCR reads using MiXCR and keeps one entry per CDR3 protein. Of roughly 160,000 distinct CDR3 sequences listed, about 34% are singletons. The germline V gene has CDR1 SGHRS and CDR2 YFSETQ. The length of the CDR3 is 16 residues. In this sample, this clonotype turned up a few times. The antigen remains unidentified. This receptor was identified in a girl aged 5-17 years with multiple sclerosis. The material was blood, obtained after autologous hematopoietic stem cell transplantation. J is TRBJ2-7 and V is TRBV5-1; possible D gene TRBD1, 7 bases. The J call is in doubt because the DNA end fits TRBJ2-4 better. The CDR3 protein is CASSLGSGGTKNIQYF. The DNA for the CDR3 is TGCGCCAGCAGCTTGGGTTCAGGGGGGACCAAAAACATTCAGTACTTC.